These 5 T cell receptor beta chains originate from one sample sequenced in a study of a mutant IDH1 vaccine in newly diagnosed glioma. Time point described: week 11, during vaccination. In every dose of vaccine, 300 ug of mutant IDH1 20-mer peptide was given alongside topical imiquimod. TCRdb keeps only in-frame clones here, not all; method: immunoSEQ multiplex PCR. This table holds 20,000 to 25,000 clones, roughly 89% found once. Antigen specificity for these receptors is unknown. This material consisted of PBMCs, taken from a glioma patient whose treatment included an IDH1 peptide vaccine. These receptor sequences come from a woman aged 40-49 years with glioma.

This clone was counted once. The chain has TRBV4-2 and TRBJ2-3, with a weak D call TRBD1 (6 bases). Per the germline V gene, CDR1 is LGHNA and CDR2 is YNFKEQ. V was clipped by 7 bases and J by 0 bases, with 14 bases between them. The CDR3 length is 15 residues. CDR3 in amino acids: CASTYGTTSTDTQYF. For the CDR3, the DNA is TGTGCCAGCACCTACGGGACAACTAGCACAGATACGCAGTATTTT.

CDR3 amino acids: CASGRTGDTEAFF. The CDR3 nucleotides are TGTGCCAGCGGCAGGACAGGGGACACTGAAGCTTTCTTT. V is TRBV27 and J is TRBJ1-1, with TRBD1 matching over 9 bases. Germline V gene data show CDR1 as MNHEY and CDR2 as SMNVEV (reference sequence). The V segment lost 8 bases and the J segment 3 bases; nucleotides outside the gene matches: 4. This CDR3 is 13 amino acids long.

V usage is TRBV30 and J usage is TRBJ2-7, with 10 bases matching TRBD1. Germline V gene data show CDR1 as GTSNPN and CDR2 as SVGIG (reference sequence). Unmatched junction bases numbered 7, after V lost 5 bases and J lost 6 bases. The CDR3 covers 13 residues. The CDR3 sequence is CAWQGQGPGEQYF. CDR3 coding DNA: TGTGCCTGGCAGGGACAGGGGCCGGGCGAGCAGTACTTC.

This chain joins TRBV27 and TRBJ1-2; 7 bases are shared with TRBD1. V lost 6 bases to trimming and J lost 13 bases; unmatched junction nucleotides: 14. CDR3 length equals 13 residues. Germline V CDR1 and CDR2: MNHEY, SMNVEV (reference sequence). The DNA of the CDR3 is TGTGCCAGCAGGGACAGGTCCCGGGGCGAGGGCACCTTC. Its protein product is CASRDRSRGEGTF.

The V gene is TRBV5-1, the J gene TRBJ2-5; the match to TRBD2 covers 7 bases. This CDR3 is 15 amino acids long. Germline CDR1 is SGHRS and CDR2 is YFSETQ. V lost 0 bases, J lost 1 base, and 3 bases stayed unmatched. The CDR3 sequence is CASSLELAVQETQYF. DNA of the CDR3: TGCGCCAGCAGCTTGGAGCTAGCGGTCCAAGAGACCCAGTACTTC.